This T cell receptor (beta chain) was recorded in a study of T cell responses to AZD1222 COVID-19 vaccine. Data came from immunoSEQ multiplex PCR; TCRdb stores just in-frame clones and leaves some out. The sample carries 150,000 or so clones, around 90% recorded once. A word on this clone: Its specificity is unknown.

Regarding the study as a whole: The study identified only five to seven AZD1222 recipients as seropositive at baseline. Mostly white British, mostly female donors; authors suggested clonal diversity may be underestimated. Epitopes outside B.1.351 and B.1.1.7 mutated regions reportedly drew nearly half of spike TCRs. Among vaccine-associated CD4 TCRs, coverage spanned spike, with dominance at 160-218 and 743-854.

CDR3 length: 14 amino acids. J gave up 3 bases and V 3 bases, and 4 bases lay outside the gene matches. CDR1 and CDR2 (germline): MNHEY, SMNVEV (reference sequence). This rearrangement joins TRBV27 to TRBJ1-1, with 7 bases matching TRBD1. The receptor was derived from an adult in good health. The sample here was peripheral blood, taken on day 0 of MenACWY control vaccination. CDR3 DNA sequence: TGTGCCAGCAGTTTTAGACAGGGATACACTGAAGCTTTCTTT. Amino acids: CASSFRQGYTEAFF.